This T cell receptor (beta chain) stems from a study of cytomegalovirus exposure and HLA in healthy donors. Profiled with immunoSEQ multiplex PCR; TCRdb holds only in-frame clones, not every one. The table lists 59,000 or so clones, 75% to 90% of them singletons, with about 15% in the top ten. The CDR3 spans 13 residues. The germline V gene has CDR1 MNHEY and CDR2 SVGAGI. Trimming stripped 5 bases from V and 4 bases from J, with 11 bases between. What was sequenced was PBMCs. This TCR came from a woman aged 18-30 years in good health and CMV-seronegative. J is TRBJ1-2 and V is TRBV6-5; D not certain. CDR3: CASSVLRGYGYTF. The CDR3 nucleotides are TGTGCCAGCAGTGTCCTTAGAGGCTATGGCTACACCTTC.